The entry below describes one T cell receptor (beta chain). The data belong to a study of blood T cell repertoires in COVID-19. Study-wide context: Sites in the United States, Italy and Spain provided acute and convalescent COVID-19 samples. PBMCs, B-cell-depleted T cells, or T cells were the source of the cDNA or gDNA that made up the material.

V was pared by 4 bases and J by 7 bases, with 14 bases between. CDR1 and CDR2 from the germline V gene are SNHLY and FYNNEI. The CDR3 has 14 residues. Per the authors' pipeline: For nucleated cells, counts were estimated from reference gene primer amplification. Data came from immunoSEQ multiplex PCR; TCRdb stores just in-frame clones and leaves some out. V and J calls and clone size are as listed in that table; D and trimming were resolved from the DNA. The sample shows around 400,000 clones, about 89% of them seen only once. Seattle patients were enrolled while actively infected and followed longitudinally.

The sample consisted of peripheral blood. The sequence was collected from a woman aged 55 to 70 with COVID-19, enrolled during active disease. The chain carries TRBV2 and TRBJ1-3, with a weak D call TRBD1 (6 bases). This chain's CDR3 is CASSVVRGANTIYF. The CDR3 DNA reads TGTGCCAGCAGTGTGGTACGGGGGGCGAACACCATATATTTT.